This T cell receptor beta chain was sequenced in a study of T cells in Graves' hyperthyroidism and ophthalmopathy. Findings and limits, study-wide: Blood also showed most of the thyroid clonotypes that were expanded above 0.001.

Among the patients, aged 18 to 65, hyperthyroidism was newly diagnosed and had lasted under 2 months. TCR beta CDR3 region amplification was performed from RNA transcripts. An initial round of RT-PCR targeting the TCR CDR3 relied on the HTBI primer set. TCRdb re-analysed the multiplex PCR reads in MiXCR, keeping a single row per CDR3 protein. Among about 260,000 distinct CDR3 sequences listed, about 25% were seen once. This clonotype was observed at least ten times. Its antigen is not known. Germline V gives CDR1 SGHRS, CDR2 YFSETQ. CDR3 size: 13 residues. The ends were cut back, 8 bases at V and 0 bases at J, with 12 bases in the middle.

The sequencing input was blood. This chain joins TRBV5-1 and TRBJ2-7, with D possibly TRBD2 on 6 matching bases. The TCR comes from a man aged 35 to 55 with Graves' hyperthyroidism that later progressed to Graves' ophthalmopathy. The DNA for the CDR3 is TGCGCCAGTAGGCTAGCGTCCTCCTACGAGCAGTACTTC. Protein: CASRLASSYEQYF.